This T cell receptor (beta chain) was obtained from a study of blood T cell repertoires in COVID-19. Study-wide context: The samples span acute and convalescent COVID-19 from the United States, Italy and Spain. T cells, B-cell-depleted T cells, or PBMCs provided the cDNA or gDNA that served as material.

This CDR3 is built from 15 residues. Germline CDR1 MNHEY, CDR2 SMNVEV (reference sequence). V was clipped by 6 bases and J by 2 bases, with 14 bases between them. Study processing details: Estimation of nucleated cell counts was performed using reference gene primer amplification. Produced via immunoSEQ multiplex PCR; TCRdb's table is partial and in-frame only. V and J calls and clone size are copied from that table; D and trimming were computed from the DNA. This sample has 88,000 or so clones, with 85% to 90% found just once. This chain connects TRBV27 to TRBJ2-1; D possibly corresponds to TRBD2 (6 bases). Sequenced material: peripheral blood. This sequence was found in a man between 60 and 70 years old with acute or convalescent COVID-19. The CDR3 DNA sequence: TGTGCCAGCAGGCGGGACCCCAGGCCCTACAATGAGCAGTTCTTC. Translating it yields CASRRDPRPYNEQFF.